This T cell receptor beta chain was captured by sequencing in a study of cytomegalovirus exposure and HLA in healthy donors. Study-wide points: Overall, roughly 170 TCR beta chains were annotated as cytomegalovirus-associated. In vitro assays verified that a few CMV-associated chains recognized CMV antigens specifically.

The sample holds one count of this clone. Its antigen is not known. The CDR3 contains 15 residues. V lost 2 bases, J lost 1 base, and 11 bases lay in between. Per germline, CDR1 SEHNR and CDR2 FQNEAQ (reference sequence). Only in-frame clones appear in the TCRdb table, and some are missing; sequencing was by immunoSEQ multiplex PCR. Among some 140,000 clones listed, approximately 82% were seen once. Sequenced input: PBMCs. This rearrangement joins TRBV7-9 to TRBJ1-1; D not resolved. The TCR sequence derives from a man aged 25 to 45 in good health and CMV-seropositive. Written as DNA, the CDR3 is TGTGCCAGCAGCTTATCGCGGGTGGGGAACACTGAAGCTTTCTTT. Its protein is CASSLSRVGNTEAFF.